This is a list of T cell receptor beta chains from one sample in a study of cytomegalovirus exposure and HLA in healthy donors. Sequencing was performed with immunoSEQ multiplex PCR; in TCRdb, only in-frame clones are kept and a portion is missing. The repertoire consists of roughly 230,000 clones, with over 75% occurring once and the leading ten covering about 0.5%. The sample consisted of PBMCs. Source of these receptors: a boy younger than 18 in good health and CMV-seronegative. Both conserved end residues are part of each CDR3. Each record gives: D gene, clone size, J gene, V gene, CDR3 protein, CDR3 DNA. A D gene is named only where the DNA matches it firmly. Not all rows give a size; the values are once, few, many and, for expanded clones, a class.

>.|.|TRBJ2-7|TRBV12-1
CASSFVRTGGSNYEQYF
TGTGCCAGCAGCTTTGTTCGGACAGGGGGCTCAAATTACGAGCAGTACTTC
>TRBD1|.|TRBJ2-7|TRBV25-1
CASSDIIPGQLRYEQYF
TGTGCCAGCAGTGATATTATCCCGGGACAGTTAAGGTACGAGCAGTACTTC
>.|.|TRBJ1-2|TRBV6-5
CASSPGGASYGYTF
TGTGCCAGCAGTCCGGGAGGGGCATCCTATGGCTACACCTTC
>.|.|TRBJ1-2|TRBV19
CASSIADIEPYSYTF
TGTGCCAGTAGTATTGCGGACATTGAACCGTATAGCTACACCTTC
>.|.|TRBJ2-5|TRBV10-3
CAISESRFSGQDQETQYF
TGTGCCATCAGTGAGTCGAGGTTTAGCGGACAAGACCAAGAGACCCAGTACTTC
>.|.|TRBJ2-3|TRBV4-2
CTSSPVGITDTQYF
TGTACCAGCAGCCCTGTCGGGATCACAGATACGCAGTATTTT
>.|.|TRBJ2-7|TRBV7-9
CASSFLSNLEYEQYF
TGTGCCAGCAGCTTCCTCTCCAACCTGGAGTACGAGCAGTACTTC
>TRBD1|once|TRBJ1-2|TRBV23-1
CASSTPGVDRGTNYGYTF
TGCGCCAGCAGTACCCCAGGGGTGGACAGGGGCACTAACTATGGCTACACCTTC
>TRBD1|.|TRBJ1-1|TRBV6-5
CASSAGTGGEAFF
TGTGCCAGCAGTGCCGGGACAGGGGGTGAAGCTTTCTTT
>.|.|TRBJ1-5|TRBV9
CASSVGGIGQPQHF
TGTGCCAGCAGCGTAGGAGGGATCGGTCAGCCCCAGCATTTT
>TRBD1|.|TRBJ2-1|TRBV18
CASSRDRISYNEQFF
TGTGCCAGCTCTAGGGACAGAATCTCCTACAATGAGCAGTTCTTC
>.|.|TRBJ1-1|TRBV10-2
CASMFGGLAEAFF
TGCGCCAGCATGTTTGGGGGACTCGCTGAAGCTTTCTTT
>.|once|TRBJ1-4|TRBV4-2
CASSLLDRGDEKLFF
TGTGCCAGCAGCCTTCTCGATCGGGGTGATGAAAAACTGTTTTTT
>TRBD2|.|TRBJ2-5|TRBV7-2
CASSLGVTSGRAWETQYF
TGTGCCAGCAGCTTAGGTGTAACTAGCGGGAGGGCCTGGGAGACCCAGTACTTC
>TRBD1|.|TRBJ2-3|TRBV2
CASSPGQGTQYF
TGTGCCAGCAGTCCTGGACAGGGGACGCAGTATTTT
>TRBD1|.|TRBJ1-2|TRBV5-1
CASSLADRGPDGYTF
TGCGCCAGCAGCTTGGCGGACAGGGGGCCGGATGGCTACACCTTC
>.|once|TRBJ2-3|TRBV27
CASSLWGLPDTQYF
TGTGCCAGCAGTTTATGGGGGCTGCCAGATACGCAGTATTTT
>TRBD2|.|TRBJ2-4|TRBV5-4
CASSFQSGRAIQYF
TGTGCCAGCAGCTTTCAAAGCGGGAGAGCCATTCAGTACTTC
>.|few|TRBJ2-7|TRBV19
CASSMPQARRGEQYF
TGTGCCAGTAGTATGCCGCAAGCCCGGAGAGGAGAGCAGTACTTC
>.|.|TRBJ1-4|TRBV9
CASSVVGEGKLFF
TGTGCCAGCAGCGTAGTGGGCGAGGGAAAACTGTTTTTT
>TRBD1|.|TRBJ1-1|TRBV6-5
CASSYTGGRVGTEAFF
TGTGCCAGCAGTTATACAGGGGGAAGGGTCGGCACTGAAGCTTTCTTT
>TRBD1|.|TRBJ2-1|TRBV9
CASSVDPGTGYEQFF
TGTGCCAGCAGCGTCGATCCCGGGACAGGGTATGAGCAGTTCTTC
>TRBD2|.|TRBJ2-1|TRBV10-1
CASSPLAGALYEQFF
TGCGCCAGCAGTCCTTTAGCGGGGGCTCTTTATGAGCAGTTCTTC
>.|.|TRBJ2-7|TRBV6-1
CASSETVSSYEQYF
TGTGCCAGCAGTGAAACAGTCAGCTCCTACGAGCAGTACTTC